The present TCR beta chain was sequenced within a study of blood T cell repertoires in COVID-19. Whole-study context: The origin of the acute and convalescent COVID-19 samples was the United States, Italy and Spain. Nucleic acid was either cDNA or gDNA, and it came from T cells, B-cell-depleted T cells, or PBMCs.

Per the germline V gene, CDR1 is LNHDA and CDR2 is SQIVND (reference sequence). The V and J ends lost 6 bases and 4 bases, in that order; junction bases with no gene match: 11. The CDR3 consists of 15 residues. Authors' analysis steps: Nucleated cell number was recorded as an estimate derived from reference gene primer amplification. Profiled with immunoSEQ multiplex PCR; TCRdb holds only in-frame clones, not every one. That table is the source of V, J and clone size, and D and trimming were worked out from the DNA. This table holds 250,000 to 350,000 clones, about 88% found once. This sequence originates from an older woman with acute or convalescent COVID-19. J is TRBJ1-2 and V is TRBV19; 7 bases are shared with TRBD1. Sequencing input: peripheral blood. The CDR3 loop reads CASREGQHESYGYTF. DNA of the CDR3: TGTGCCAGTAGAGAGGGACAGCACGAGTCCTATGGCTACACCTTC. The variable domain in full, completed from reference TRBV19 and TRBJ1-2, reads DGGITQSPKYLFRKEGQNVTLSCEQNLNHDAMYWYRQDPGQGLRLIYYSQIVNDFQKGDIAEGYSVSREKKESFPLTVTSAQKNPTAFYLCASREGQHESYGYTFGSGTRLTVV.